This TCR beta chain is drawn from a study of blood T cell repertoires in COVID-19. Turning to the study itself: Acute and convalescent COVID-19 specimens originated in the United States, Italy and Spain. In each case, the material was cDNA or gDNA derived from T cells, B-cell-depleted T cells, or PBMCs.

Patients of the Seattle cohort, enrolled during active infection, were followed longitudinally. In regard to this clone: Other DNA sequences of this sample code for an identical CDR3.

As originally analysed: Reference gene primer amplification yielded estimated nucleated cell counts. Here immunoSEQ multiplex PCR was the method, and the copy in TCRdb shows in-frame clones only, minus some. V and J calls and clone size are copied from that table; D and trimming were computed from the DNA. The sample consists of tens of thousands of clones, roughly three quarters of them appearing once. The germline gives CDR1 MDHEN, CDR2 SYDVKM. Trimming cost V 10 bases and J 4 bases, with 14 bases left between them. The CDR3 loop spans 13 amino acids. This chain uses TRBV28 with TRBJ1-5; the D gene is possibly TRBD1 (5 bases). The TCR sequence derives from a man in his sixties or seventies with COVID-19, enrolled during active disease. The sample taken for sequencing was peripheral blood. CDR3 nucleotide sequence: TGTGCCATCCAGGGAATTGATAATCAGCCCCAGCATTTT. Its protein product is CAIQGIDNQPQHF.